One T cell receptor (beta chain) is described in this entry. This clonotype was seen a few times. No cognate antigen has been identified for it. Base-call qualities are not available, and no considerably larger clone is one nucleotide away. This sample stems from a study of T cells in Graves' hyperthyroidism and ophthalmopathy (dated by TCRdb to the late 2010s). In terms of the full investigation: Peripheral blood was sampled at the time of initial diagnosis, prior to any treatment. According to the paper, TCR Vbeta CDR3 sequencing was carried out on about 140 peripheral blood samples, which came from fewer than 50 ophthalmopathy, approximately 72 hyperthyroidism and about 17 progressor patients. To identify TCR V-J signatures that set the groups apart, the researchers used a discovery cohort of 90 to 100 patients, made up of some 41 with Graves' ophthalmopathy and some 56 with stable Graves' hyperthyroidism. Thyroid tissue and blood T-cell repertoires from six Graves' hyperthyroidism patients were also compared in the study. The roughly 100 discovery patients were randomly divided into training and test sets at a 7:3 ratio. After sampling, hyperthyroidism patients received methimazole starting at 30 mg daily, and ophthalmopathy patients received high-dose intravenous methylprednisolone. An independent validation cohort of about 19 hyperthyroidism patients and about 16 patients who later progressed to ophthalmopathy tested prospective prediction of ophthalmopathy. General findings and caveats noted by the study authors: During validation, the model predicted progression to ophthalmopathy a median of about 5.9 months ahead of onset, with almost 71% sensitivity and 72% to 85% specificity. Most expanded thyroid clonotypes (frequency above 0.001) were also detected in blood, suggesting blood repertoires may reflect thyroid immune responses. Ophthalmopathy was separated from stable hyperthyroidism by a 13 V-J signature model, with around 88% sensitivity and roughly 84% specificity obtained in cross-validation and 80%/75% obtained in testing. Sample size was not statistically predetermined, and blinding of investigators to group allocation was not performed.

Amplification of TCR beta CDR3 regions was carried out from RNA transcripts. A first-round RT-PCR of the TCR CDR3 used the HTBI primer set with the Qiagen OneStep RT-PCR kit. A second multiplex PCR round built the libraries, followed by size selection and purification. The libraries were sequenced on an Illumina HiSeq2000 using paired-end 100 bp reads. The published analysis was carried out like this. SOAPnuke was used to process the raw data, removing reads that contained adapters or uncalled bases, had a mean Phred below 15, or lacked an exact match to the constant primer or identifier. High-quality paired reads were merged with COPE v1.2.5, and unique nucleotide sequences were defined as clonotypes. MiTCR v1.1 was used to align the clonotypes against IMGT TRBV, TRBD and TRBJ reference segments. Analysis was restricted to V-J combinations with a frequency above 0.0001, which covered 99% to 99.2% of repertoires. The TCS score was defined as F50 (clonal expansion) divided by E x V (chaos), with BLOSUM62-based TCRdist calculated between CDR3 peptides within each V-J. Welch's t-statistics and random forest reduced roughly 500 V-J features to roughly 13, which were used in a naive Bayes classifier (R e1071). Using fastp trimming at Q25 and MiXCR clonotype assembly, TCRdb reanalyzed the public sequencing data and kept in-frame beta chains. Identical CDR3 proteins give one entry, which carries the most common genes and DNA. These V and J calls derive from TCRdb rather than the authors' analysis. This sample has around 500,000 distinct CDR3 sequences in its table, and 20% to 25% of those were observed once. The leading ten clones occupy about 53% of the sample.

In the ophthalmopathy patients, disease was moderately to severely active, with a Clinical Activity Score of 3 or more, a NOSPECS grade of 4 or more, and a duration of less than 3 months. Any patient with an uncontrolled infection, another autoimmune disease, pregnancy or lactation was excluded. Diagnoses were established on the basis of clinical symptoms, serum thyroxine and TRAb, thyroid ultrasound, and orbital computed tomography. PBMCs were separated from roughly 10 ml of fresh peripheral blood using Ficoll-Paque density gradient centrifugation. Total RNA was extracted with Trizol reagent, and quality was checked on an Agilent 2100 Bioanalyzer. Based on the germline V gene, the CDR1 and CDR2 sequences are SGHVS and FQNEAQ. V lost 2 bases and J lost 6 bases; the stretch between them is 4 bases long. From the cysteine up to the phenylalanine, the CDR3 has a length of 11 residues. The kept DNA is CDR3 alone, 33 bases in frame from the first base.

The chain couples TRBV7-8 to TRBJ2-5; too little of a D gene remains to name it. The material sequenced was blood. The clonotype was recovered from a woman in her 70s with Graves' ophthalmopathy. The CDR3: CASSLMKTQYF. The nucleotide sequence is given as TGTGCCAGCAGCTTAATGAAGACCCAGTACTTC.